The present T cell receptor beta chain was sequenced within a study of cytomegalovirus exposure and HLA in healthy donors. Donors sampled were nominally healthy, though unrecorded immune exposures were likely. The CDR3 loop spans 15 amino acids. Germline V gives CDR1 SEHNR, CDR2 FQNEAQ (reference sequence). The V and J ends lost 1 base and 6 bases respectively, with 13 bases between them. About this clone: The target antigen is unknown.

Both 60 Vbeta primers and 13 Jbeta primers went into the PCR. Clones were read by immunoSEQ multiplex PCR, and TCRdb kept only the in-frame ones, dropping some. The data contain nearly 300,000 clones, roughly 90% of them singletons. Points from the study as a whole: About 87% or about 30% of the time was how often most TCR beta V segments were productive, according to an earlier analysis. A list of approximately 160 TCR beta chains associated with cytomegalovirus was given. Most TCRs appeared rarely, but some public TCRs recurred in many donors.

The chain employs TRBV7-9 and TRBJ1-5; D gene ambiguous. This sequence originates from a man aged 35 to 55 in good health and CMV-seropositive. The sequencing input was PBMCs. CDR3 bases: TGTGCCAGCAGCTTAGGAGGGATCACGGGTCAGCCCCAGCATTTT. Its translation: CASSLGGITGQPQHF. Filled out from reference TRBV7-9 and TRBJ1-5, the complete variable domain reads DTGVSQNPRHKITKRGQNVTFRCDPISEHNRLYWYRQTLGQGPEFLTYFQNEAQLEKSRLLSDRFSAERPKGSFSTLEIQRTEQGDSAMYLCASSLGGITGQPQHFGDGTRLSIL.